A single TCR beta chain is shown here with its context. Trimming pared 2 bases from V and 0 bases from J, leaving 8 bases between. Germline lookup yields CDR1 SGHRS and CDR2 YFSETQ. The CDR3 sequence is 14 residues long. The data are from a study of PD-1 blockade in classical Hodgkin lymphoma. The assay was immunoSEQ multiplex PCR, and TCRdb's table has in-frame clones only and misses some. The sample shows thousands of clones, 70% to 90% of them seen only once. Relapses following autologous stem cell transplantation were seen in all patients, with brentuximab vedotin exposure varying. Investigators isolated CD4+ T cells from thawed PBMCs through magnetic negative selection.

The source of this sequence is a human donor with classical Hodgkin lymphoma. The sample here was CD4+ T cells from blood, taken at baseline. V usage is TRBV5-1 and J usage is TRBJ2-5; D is perhaps TRBD1 (5 bases). The CDR3 loop is CASSFSGNQETQYF. The CDR3 region has the DNA TGCGCCAGCAGCTTTTCAGGGAACCAAGAGACCCAGTACTTC.